The text below deals with one T cell receptor (beta chain). The sample belongs to a study of cytomegalovirus exposure and HLA in healthy donors. This CDR3 region has 14 residues. CDR1 and CDR2 (germline): MNHNS, SASEGT. The ends were cut back, 7 bases at V and 1 base at J, with 10 bases in the middle. Amplification used 60 Vbeta primers and 13 Jbeta primers. Assay used: immunoSEQ multiplex PCR; TCRdb lists only in-frame clones, some missing. In all, the sample yields 180,000 or so clones. This TCR was sampled from a boy aged 5-17 years in good health and CMV-seronegative. Sequencing was carried out using PBMCs. The chain links TRBV6-1 to TRBJ2-2, with D hard to call. DNA for the CDR3: TGTGCCAGCATCTACCAGGAGAACACCGGGGAGCTGTTTTTT. This codes for CASIYQENTGELFF.